The T cell receptor beta chain under discussion was sequenced for a study of CD8 T cells in ankylosing spondylitis. This clonotype occurred many times. Its antigen remains unidentified. CDR1 and CDR2 from the germline V gene are MGHDK and SYGVNS. Germline trimming cut 8 bases from V and 3 bases from J; bases unmatched to any gene: 8. The CDR3 has 15 amino acids. Study-level results: Ankylosing spondylitis blood appeared to carry a characteristic TCR beta motif of roughly 8 highly homologous variants. As reported, disease-linked clones showed significant enrichment in matched ankylosing spondylitis synovial fluid.

TCRdb re-called the 5' RACE reads through MiXCR, storing one row per CDR3 protein. The table has roughly 250,000 distinct CDR3 sequences, over 9.5% seen once. The clonotype was recovered from a male donor with ankylosing spondylitis or in good health (not recorded which). Sequences were obtained from blood, either unsorted or a sorted T cell fraction (not recorded which). J is TRBJ2-3 and V is TRBV25-1; 10 bases are shared with TRBD2. CDR3 residues: CASPSASGRTDTQYF. DNA for the CDR3: TGTGCCAGCCCTTCAGCTAGCGGGAGAACAGATACGCAGTATTTT.